This passage covers 17 T cell receptor beta chains from one sample sequenced in a study of T cell repertoires in cytomegalovirus infection. TCRdb reanalysed the reads using MiXCR and keeps one entry per CDR3 protein. The sample comprises approximately 190,000 distinct CDR3 sequences, nearly 9.5% of which are singletons, and about 4.6% rests with the top ten. The source material was PBMCs. All receptors derive from a human donor in good health (CMV status not recorded). Some clones in this sample may be carry-over from other donors' samples.

This clonotype was found many times. J is TRBJ2-3 and V is TRBV6-2 or TRBV6-3, with D hard to call. Trimming took off 2 bases at V and 10 bases at J, with 10 bases between the two ends. CDR3 length: 12 amino acids. Per germline, CDR1 MNHEY and CDR2 SVGEGT. Here the CDR3 DNA reads TGTGCCAGCAGTTACAACCAACTTGCGCAGTATTTT. This sequence encodes CASSYNQLAQYF.

This clonotype was picked up a small number of times. The chain carries TRBV5-5 and TRBJ2-1; weak D call: TRBD2 (6 bases). The V end was cut by 0 bases, the J end by 4 bases, with 11 bases between. The CDR3 totals 15 residues. The germline gives CDR1 SGHKS, CDR2 YYEKEE (reference sequence). The CDR3 sequence is CASSLDGTLYNEQFF. The CDR3 DNA sequence: TGTGCCAGCAGCTTGGACGGGACTCTTTACAATGAGCAGTTCTTC.

The chain links TRBV28 to TRBJ1-1, with D maybe TRBD1 (5 bases). CDR1 and CDR2 from the germline V gene are MDHEN and SYDVKM. The CDR3 has 16 residues. Trimming removed 3 bases from V and 4 bases from J, with 18 bases in between. CDR3 protein: CASSFGSRGSGTEAFF. CDR3 DNA sequence: TGTGCCAGCAGTTTCGGTTCACGGGGGTCGGGCACTGAAGCTTTCTTT.

Only a few counts were recorded for this clonotype. V and J are TRBV28 and TRBJ2-1, with D possibly being TRBD2 (6 bases). Trimming removed 3 bases from V and 2 bases from J, with 17 bases in between. Germline CDR1 and CDR2: MDHEN and SYDVKM. The CDR3 sequence is 17 residues long. The CDR3 is CASSFPPGGATYNEQFF. The CDR3 bases are TGTGCCAGCAGTTTCCCGCCCGGCGGGGCAACCTACAATGAGCAGTTCTTC.

This clonotype was picked up many times. This sequence joins TRBV7-2 and TRBJ1-1; 7 bases are shared with TRBD1. Trimming took 3 bases from V and 8 from J; bases not matched to a gene: 6. The CDR3 runs to 13 residues. The germline gives CDR1 SGHTA, CDR2 FQGNSA. DNA for the CDR3: TGTGCCAGCAGCTTGTACAAGACAGGGGAAGCTTTCTTT. Protein sequence: CASSLYKTGEAFF.

As for this clonotype: It may be a read error: a sequence one base away is much more abundant. V is TRBV7-2 and J is TRBJ1-6; a weak D match, TRBD1 (6 bases). Per the germline V gene, CDR1 is SGHTA and CDR2 is FQGNSA. The CDR3 is 13 amino acids. V lost 4 bases, J lost 11 bases, and 12 bases lay in between. CDR3 region: CASSSVQGPPLHF. In nucleotides, the CDR3 is TGTGCCAGCAGCTCAGTACAGGGCCCACCCCTCCACTTT.

The rearrangement joins TRBV28 to TRBJ1-2, with 7 positions matching TRBD1. The trim removed 7 bases at V and 2 bases at J, leaving 1 base unmatched. Germline V gene data show CDR1 as MDHEN and CDR2 as SYDVKM. The CDR3 is made up of 12 amino acids. Here the CDR3 DNA reads TGTGCCAGCACGGACAGGAACTATGGCTACACCTTC. Translation: CASTDRNYGYTF.

This clonotype showed up many times. The chain combines TRBV7-2 with TRBJ2-2; maybe TRBD1 (6 bases). Trimming shortened V by 4 bases and J by 4 bases, and 16 bases separated the two germline ends. Germline-derived CDR1 and CDR2 are SGHTA and FQGNSA. This CDR3 region has 16 residues. CDR3 sequence: CASSSRDRSGTGELFF. For the CDR3, the DNA is TGTGCCAGCAGCTCCCGAGACAGGTCGGGCACCGGGGAGCTGTTTTTT.

This clonotype was recorded at least ten times. The genes are TRBV7-6 and TRBJ1-5; D possibly corresponds to TRBD1 (6 bases). Trimming left V 5 bases short and J 4 bases short, with 9 bases between. The CDR3 extends over 13 amino acids. CDR1 and CDR2 from the germline V gene are SGHVS and FNYEAQ. CDR3 loop: CASSRQENQPQHF. The CDR3 bases are TGTGCCAGCAGCCGACAGGAGAATCAGCCCCAGCATTTT.

The chain has TRBV4-2 and TRBJ2-1; TRBD1 is a possible D gene (5 bases). The CDR3 runs 16 residues. Germline V gene lookup returns CDR1 LGHNA and CDR2 YNFKEQ. Trimming shortened V by 0 bases and J by 2 bases, and 11 bases separated the two germline ends. The CDR3 DNA reads as TGTGCCAGCAGCCAAGATTTCCGCAGGGCCTACAATGAGCAGTTCTTC. It yields the protein CASSQDFRRAYNEQFF.

This clonotype was observed at least ten times. V is TRBV7-2 and J is TRBJ1-1; 7 bases are a match to TRBD1. Looked up from germline, CDR1 is SGHTA and CDR2 is FQGNSA. CDR3 length: 13 residues. Trimming at V came to 8 bases and at J to 0 bases, leaving 3 bases not matched to a gene. This CDR3 is CASGTDLNTEAFF. CDR3 sequence (DNA): TGTGCCAGCGGGACAGACTTGAACACTGAAGCTTTCTTT.

This clonotype was detected only a few times. The genes are TRBV9 and TRBJ2-2; maybe TRBD1 (5 bases). With 4 bases removed from V and 1 base from J, the gap between germline ends came to 11 bases. The CDR3 covers 15 residues. Germline CDR1 reads SGDLS; CDR2 reads YYNGEE. The CDR3 DNA sequence: TGTGCCAGCAGCATGCACCAGGGGAACACCGGGGAGCTGTTTTTT. Its translation: CASSMHQGNTGELFF.

This clonotype has more than one count but fewer than ten. The chain carries TRBV12-3 or TRBV12-4 and TRBJ2-2, with TRBD2 matching 8 bases. CDR3 length equals 14 residues. V was pared by 6 bases and J by 4 bases, with 4 bases of the junction left unmatched. CDR3 bases: TGTGCCAGCAGAGGGGCGGGGGGCACCGGGGAGCTGTTTTTT. Its translation: CASRGAGGTGELFF.

V gene TRBV12-3 or TRBV12-4 combines with J gene TRBJ1-3; no clear D gene. V shed 5 bases and J shed 4 bases, with 15 bases lying between them. CDR3 size: 15 residues. CDR3 coding DNA: TGTGCCAGCAGTCTAGTCTTGGGCTCAGGAAACACCATATATTTT. This sequence encodes CASSLVLGSGNTIYF.

This clonotype appeared many times. The chain has TRBV29-1 and TRBJ2-1; D call uncertain. V was shortened by 4 bases and J by 6 bases, with 13 bases between the two germline ends. The germline gives CDR1 SQVTM, CDR2 ANQGSEA. CDR3 length equals 13 residues. The CDR3 sequence: CSVGSRELNEQFF. CDR3 DNA: TGCAGCGTTGGTTCCCGAGAACTCAATGAGCAGTTCTTC.

This clonotype occurred many times. The chain has TRBV29-1 and TRBJ2-7; tentatively, D is TRBD1 or TRBD2 (5 bases each). The V end was cut by 4 bases, the J end by 4 bases, with 14 bases between. CDR3 size: 13 residues. The germline CDR1 and CDR2 sequences are SQVTM and ANQGSEA. CDR3 sequence (DNA): TGCAGCGTTGTGGGGACCGAAACTTACGAGCAGTACTTC. Protein product: CSVVGTETYEQYF.

J is TRBJ2-7 and V is TRBV2; D may match TRBD1 or TRBD2 (5 bases each). The germline gives CDR1 SNHLY, CDR2 FYNNEI. This CDR3 region has 15 residues. The V end lost 5 bases, the J end lost 2 bases, and 16 bases lay between the germline ends. CDR3 region: CASSYWGLGTYEQYF. The CDR3 region has the DNA TGTGCCAGCAGTTACTGGGGGTTGGGAACCTACGAGCAGTACTTC.